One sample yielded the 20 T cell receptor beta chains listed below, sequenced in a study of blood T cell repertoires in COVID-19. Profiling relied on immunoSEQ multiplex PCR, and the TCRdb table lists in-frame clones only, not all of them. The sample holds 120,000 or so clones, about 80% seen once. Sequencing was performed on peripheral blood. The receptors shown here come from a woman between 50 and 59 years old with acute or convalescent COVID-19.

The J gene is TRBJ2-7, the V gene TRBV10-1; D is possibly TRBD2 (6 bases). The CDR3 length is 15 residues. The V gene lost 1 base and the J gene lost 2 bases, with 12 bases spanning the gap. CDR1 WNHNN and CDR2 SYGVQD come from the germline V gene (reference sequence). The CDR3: CASSEFEGRTYEQYF. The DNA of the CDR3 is TGCGCCAGCAGTGAGTTTGAAGGGAGGACCTACGAGCAGTACTTC.

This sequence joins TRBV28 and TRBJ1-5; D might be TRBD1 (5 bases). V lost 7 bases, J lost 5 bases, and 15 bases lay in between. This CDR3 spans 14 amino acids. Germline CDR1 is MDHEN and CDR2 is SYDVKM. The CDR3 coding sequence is TGTGCCAGCACGGACCTCTGGGGGGATCAGCCCCAGCATTTT. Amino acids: CASTDLWGDQPQHF.

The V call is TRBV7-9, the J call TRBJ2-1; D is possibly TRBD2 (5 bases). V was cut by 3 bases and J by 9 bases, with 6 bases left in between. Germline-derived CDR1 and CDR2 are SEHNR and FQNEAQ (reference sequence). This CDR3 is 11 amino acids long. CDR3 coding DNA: TGTGCCAGCAGCTTCGGGGTTGAGCAGTTCTTC. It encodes CASSFGVEQFF. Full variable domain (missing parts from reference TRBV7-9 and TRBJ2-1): DTGVSQNPRHKITKRGQNVTFRCDPISEHNRLYWYRQTLGQGPEFLTYFQNEAQLEKSRLLSDRFSAERPKGSFSTLEIQRTEQGDSAMYLCASSFGVEQFFGPGTRLTVL.

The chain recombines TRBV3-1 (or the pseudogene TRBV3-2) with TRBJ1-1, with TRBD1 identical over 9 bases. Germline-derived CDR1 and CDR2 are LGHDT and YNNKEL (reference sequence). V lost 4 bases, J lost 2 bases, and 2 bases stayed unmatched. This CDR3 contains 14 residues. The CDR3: CASSLTGGNTEAFF. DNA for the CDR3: TGTGCCAGCAGCCTTACAGGGGGCAACACTGAAGCTTTCTTT.

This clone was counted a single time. CDR3 nucleotide sequence: TGCGCCAGCAGCTTGGGGACAGCACTCACCGGGGAGCTGTTTTTT. It translates to CASSLGTALTGELFF. This sequence joins TRBV5-1 and TRBJ2-2, with D possibly TRBD1 on 6 matching bases. CDR3 length: 15 residues. Germline lookup yields CDR1 SGHRS and CDR2 YFSETQ. Trimming took 0 bases from V and 4 from J, leaving 10 bases between them.

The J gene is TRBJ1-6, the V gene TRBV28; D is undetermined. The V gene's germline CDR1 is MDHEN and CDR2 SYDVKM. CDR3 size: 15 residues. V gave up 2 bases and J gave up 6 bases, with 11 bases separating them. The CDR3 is CASSLTAGSNSPLHF. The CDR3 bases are TGTGCCAGCAGTTTAACTGCAGGTAGTAATTCACCCCTCCACTTT.

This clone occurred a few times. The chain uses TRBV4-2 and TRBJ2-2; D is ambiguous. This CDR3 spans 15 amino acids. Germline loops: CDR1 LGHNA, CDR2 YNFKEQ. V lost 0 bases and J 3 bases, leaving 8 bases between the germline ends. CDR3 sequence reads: CASSQDNIYTGELFF. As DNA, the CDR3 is TGTGCCAGCAGCCAAGATAACATTTACACCGGGGAGCTGTTTTTT.

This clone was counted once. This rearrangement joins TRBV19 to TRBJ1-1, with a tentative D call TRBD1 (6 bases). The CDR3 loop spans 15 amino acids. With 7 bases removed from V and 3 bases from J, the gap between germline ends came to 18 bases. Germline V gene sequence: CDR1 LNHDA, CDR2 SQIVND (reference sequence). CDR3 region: CASMIPSQGDTEAFF. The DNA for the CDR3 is TGTGCCAGTATGATCCCATCACAGGGCGACACTGAAGCTTTCTTT.

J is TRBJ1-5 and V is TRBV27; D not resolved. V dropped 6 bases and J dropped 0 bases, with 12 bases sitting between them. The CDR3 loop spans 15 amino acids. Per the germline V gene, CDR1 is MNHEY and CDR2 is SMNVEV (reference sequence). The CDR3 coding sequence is TGTGCCAGCAGGGCACAGCGGACTAGCAATCAGCCCCAGCATTTT. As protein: CASRAQRTSNQPQHF.

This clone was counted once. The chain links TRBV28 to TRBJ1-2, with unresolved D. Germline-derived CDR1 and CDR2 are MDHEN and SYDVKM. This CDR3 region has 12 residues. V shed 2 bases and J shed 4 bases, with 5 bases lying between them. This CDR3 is CASSLQSYGYTF. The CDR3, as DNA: TGTGCCAGCAGTTTACAGTCCTATGGCTACACCTTC.

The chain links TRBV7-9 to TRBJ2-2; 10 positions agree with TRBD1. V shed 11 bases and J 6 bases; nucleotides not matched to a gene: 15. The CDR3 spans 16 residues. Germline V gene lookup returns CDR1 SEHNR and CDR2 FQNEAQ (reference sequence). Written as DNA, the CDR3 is TGTGCCGCACACCGATCGGGACAGGGGATGGCCGGGGAGCTGTTTTTT. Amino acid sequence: CAAHRSGQGMAGELFF.

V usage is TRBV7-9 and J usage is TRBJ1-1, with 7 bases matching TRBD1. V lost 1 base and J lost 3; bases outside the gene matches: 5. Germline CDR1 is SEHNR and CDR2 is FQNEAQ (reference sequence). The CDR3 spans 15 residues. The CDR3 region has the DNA TGTGCCAGCAGCTTAGGAGGGGGCGCTGACACTGAAGCTTTCTTT. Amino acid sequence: CASSLGGGADTEAFF.

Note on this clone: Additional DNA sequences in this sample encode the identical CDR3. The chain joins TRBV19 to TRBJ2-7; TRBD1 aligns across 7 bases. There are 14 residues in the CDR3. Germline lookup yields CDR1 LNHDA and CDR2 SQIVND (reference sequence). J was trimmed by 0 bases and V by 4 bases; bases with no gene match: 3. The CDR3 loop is CASSRGGNSYEQYF. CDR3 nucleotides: TGTGCCAGTAGTAGAGGGGGCAACTCCTACGAGCAGTACTTC.

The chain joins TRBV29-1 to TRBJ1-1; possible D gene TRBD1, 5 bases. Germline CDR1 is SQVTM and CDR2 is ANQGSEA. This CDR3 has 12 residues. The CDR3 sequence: CGCAGPGTEAFF. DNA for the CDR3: TGCGGCTGTGCGGGGCCCGGCACTGAAGCTTTCTTT.

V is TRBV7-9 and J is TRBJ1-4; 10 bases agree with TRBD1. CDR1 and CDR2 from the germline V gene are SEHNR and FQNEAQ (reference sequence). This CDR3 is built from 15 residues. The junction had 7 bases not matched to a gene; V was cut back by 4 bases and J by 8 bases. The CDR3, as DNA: TGTGCCAGCAGCTCCGGGACAGGGGCCGGAGAAAAACTGTTTTTT. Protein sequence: CASSSGTGAGEKLFF.

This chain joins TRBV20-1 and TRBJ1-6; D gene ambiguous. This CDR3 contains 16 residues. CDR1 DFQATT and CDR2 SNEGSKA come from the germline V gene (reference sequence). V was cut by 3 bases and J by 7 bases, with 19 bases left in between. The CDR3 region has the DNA TGCAGTGCTAGTGCTCTAACCCATGGGCGAAATTCACCCCTCCACTTT. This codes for CSASALTHGRNSPLHF.

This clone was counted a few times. DNA for the CDR3: TGTGCCAGCAGCCGTTCGGGACTACCTCTTTTGGAGACCCAGTACTTC. This encodes CASSRSGLPLLETQYF. The rearrangement links TRBV7-8 to TRBJ2-5, with 7 bases matching TRBD2. This CDR3 has 16 amino acids. V was pared by 5 bases and J by 5 bases, with 14 bases of the junction left unmatched. The germline V gene encodes CDR1 SGHVS and CDR2 FQNEAQ.

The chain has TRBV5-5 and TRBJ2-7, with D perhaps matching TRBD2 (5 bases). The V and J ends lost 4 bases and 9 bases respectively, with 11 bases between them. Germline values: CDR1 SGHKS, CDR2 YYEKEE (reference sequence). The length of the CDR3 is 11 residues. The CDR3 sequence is CASSPGRGQYF. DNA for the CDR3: TGTGCCAGCAGCCCAGGACGGGGGCAGTACTTC.

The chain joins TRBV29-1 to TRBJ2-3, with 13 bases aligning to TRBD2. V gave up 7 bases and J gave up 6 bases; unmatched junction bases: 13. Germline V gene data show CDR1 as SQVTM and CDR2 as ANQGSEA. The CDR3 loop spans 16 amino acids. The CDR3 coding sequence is TGCAGCGGCGGACTAGCGGGAGTGAGAGCGTCGGATACGCAGTATTTT. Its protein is CSGGLAGVRASDTQYF.

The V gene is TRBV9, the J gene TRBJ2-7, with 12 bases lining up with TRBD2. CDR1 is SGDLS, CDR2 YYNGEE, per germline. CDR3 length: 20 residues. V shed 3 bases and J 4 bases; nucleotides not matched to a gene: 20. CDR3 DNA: TGTGCCAGCAGCGGGTCAGGGAAGTGGACTAGCGGGACGGAGCCATACGAGCAGTACTTC. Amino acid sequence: CASSGSGKWTSGTEPYEQYF.